The sample holds a few counts of the clone carrying this T cell receptor beta chain. What it binds is unknown. Patients had blood sampled at baseline and again on cycle 4 day 1 and cycle 7 day 1. Produced via immunoSEQ multiplex PCR; TCRdb's table is partial and in-frame only. The table includes fewer than 35,000 clones, roughly 89% detected once. From germline, CDR1 is SGDLS and CDR2 YYNGEE. The CDR3 totals 15 residues. V shed 0 bases and J shed 3 bases, with 10 bases lying between them. This specimen belongs to a study of OX40 agonist ivuxolimab in advanced cancers. Study-wide background: Administration of intravenous ivuxolimab to patients occurred every 2 weeks at 0.01 to 10 mg/kg. Overall study findings and caveats: The mean number of expanded clones was higher in CD8+ T cells than in CD4+.

This sequence joins TRBV9 and TRBJ2-1, with D unresolved. The sequencing used CD4+ or CD8+ T cells sorted from blood, collected in a trial of the OX40 agonist ivuxolimab. The sequence was collected from an adult with an advanced solid tumor such as melanoma, head and neck, liver or kidney cancer. The CDR3 DNA reads as TGTGCCAGCAGCGTAGATAGTGAACACTACAATGAGCAGTTCTTC. Its protein is CASSVDSEHYNEQFF.